This entry concerns a single T cell receptor (beta chain). These data originate in a study of blood T cell repertoires in COVID-19. Study at large: From T cells, B-cell-depleted T cells, or PBMCs came the material, which was cDNA or gDNA.

Profiled with immunoSEQ multiplex PCR; TCRdb holds only in-frame clones, not every one. This sample has more than 300,000 clones, with more than 70% found just once. CDR1 is SNHLY, CDR2 FYNNEI, per germline. The CDR3 runs to 14 residues. V lost 1 base and J lost 2, with 8 bases in between. Sample: PBMCs or T cells enriched from blood (not recorded which). The chain has TRBV2 and TRBJ1-2; D is perhaps TRBD1 (5 bases). The receptor was derived from a woman aged 18 to 35 who had recovered from COVID-19. CDR3 coding DNA: TGTGCCAGCAGTGAAGTTGACAGAAACTATGGCTACACCTTC. This codes for CASSEVDRNYGYTF.